This passage covers 10 T cell receptor beta chains from one sample sequenced in a study of blood T cell dynamics during melanoma immunotherapy. Time point described: pre-treatment baseline. The data were produced by immunoSEQ multiplex PCR, yet TCRdb's version contains in-frame clones alone and is incomplete. Of about 11,000 clones in the sample, 84% were seen once. Sequences were derived from blood, sampled from a patient treated with checkpoint blockade. The receptors stem from a human donor with melanoma.

V usage is TRBV19 and J usage is TRBJ2-7; D gene unclear. Trimming removed 6 bases from V and 0 bases from J, with 12 bases in between. The CDR3 consists of 14 residues. Germline assignment: CDR1 LNHDA and CDR2 SQIVND (reference sequence). The CDR3 is CASRPTASSYEQYF. DNA for the CDR3: TGTGCCAGTAGGCCGACGGCCAGCTCCTACGAGCAGTACTTC.

This rearrangement joins TRBV18 to TRBJ2-7; 9 bases line up with TRBD1. V shed 2 bases and J 2 bases; nucleotides not matched to a gene: 4. The CDR3 is 15 residues long. Per germline, CDR1 KGHSH and CDR2 LQKENI. The CDR3 nucleotides read TGTGCCAGCTCACCAAGGGGACAGGGCACCTACGAGCAGTACTTC. It is translated as CASSPRGQGTYEQYF. The whole variable domain, remainder taken from reference TRBV18 and TRBJ2-7, is NAGVMQNPRHLVRRRGQEARLRCSPMKGHSHVYWYRQLPEEGLKFMVYLQKENIIDESGMPKERFSAEFPKEGPSILRIQQVVRGDSAAYFCASSPRGQGTYEQYFGPGTRLTVT.

The gene calls are TRBV5-1 and TRBJ2-2; 9 bases map to TRBD1. J gave up 14 bases and V 3 bases, and 8 bases lay outside the gene matches. Germline V gene lookup returns CDR1 SGHRS and CDR2 YFSETQ. CDR3 length equals 13 residues. The CDR3 nucleotides read TGCGCCAGCAGCTCTGGACAGGGGATTTTCCTGTTTTTT. This codes for CASSSGQGIFLFF.

The V gene is TRBV5-6, the J gene TRBJ2-5, with TRBD2 identical over 7 bases. V lost 1 base and J lost 4; bases outside the gene matches: 4. Germline lookup yields CDR1 SGHDT and CDR2 YYEEEE. The CDR3 consists of 14 residues. The CDR3 loop is CASSLRWGGETQYF. The CDR3 nucleotides read TGTGCCAGCAGCTTGCGGTGGGGGGGAGAGACCCAGTACTTC.

Only a few counts were recorded for this clone. The chain is built from TRBV10-3 and TRBJ2-1; 8 bases match TRBD1. CDR1 ENHRY and CDR2 SYGVKD come from the germline V gene. The trim removed 9 bases at V and 5 bases at J, leaving 9 bases unmatched. The CDR3 length is 14 residues. The CDR3 sequence: CAMQDGTGDNEQFF. The CDR3 DNA follows: TGTGCCATGCAAGACGGGACAGGCGACAATGAGCAGTTCTTC.

V is TRBV7-9 and J is TRBJ2-1; D possibly corresponds to TRBD1 (6 bases). The germline CDR1 and CDR2 sequences are SEHNR and FQNEAQ (reference sequence). The V end lost 5 bases, the J end lost 8 bases, and 10 bases lay between the germline ends. CDR3 length equals 12 residues. Here the CDR3 reads CASSETGYEQFF. The CDR3 DNA is TGTGCCAGCAGCGAAACAGGGTATGAGCAGTTCTTC.

J is TRBJ1-2 and V is TRBV19, with a tentative D call TRBD1 (6 bases). V lost 8 bases, J lost 2 bases, and 15 bases lay in between. This CDR3 is built from 14 residues. CDR1 and CDR2 (germline): LNHDA, SQIVND (reference sequence). DNA for the CDR3: TGTGCCAGTTCTCCGGGACACACCAACTATGGCTACACCTTC. Its protein product is CASSPGHTNYGYTF.

The rearrangement joins TRBV18 to TRBJ2-3, with 8 bases that match TRBD2. The CDR3 is made up of 16 amino acids. Trimming removed 0 bases from V and 7 bases from J; junction bases left unmatched: 9. From germline, CDR1 is KGHSH and CDR2 LQKENI. DNA for the CDR3: TGTGCCAGCTCACCACCTATGCGGGGGGTGAAAAATACGCAGTATTTT. Amino acids: CASSPPMRGVKNTQYF. The complete variable domain, with remaining parts taken from reference TRBV18 and TRBJ2-3, reads NAGVMQNPRHLVRRRGQEARLRCSPMKGHSHVYWYRQLPEEGLKFMVYLQKENIIDESGMPKERFSAEFPKEGPSILRIQQVVRGDSAAYFCASSPPMRGVKNTQYFGPGTRLTVL.

This chain links TRBV9 with TRBJ2-1, with 10 nucleotides matching TRBD2. Germline lookup yields CDR1 SGDLS and CDR2 YYNGEE. V was pared by 4 bases and J by 3 bases, with 7 bases of the junction left unmatched. CDR3 length: 16 residues. The CDR3 nucleotides are TGTGCCAGCAGCCCCCTAGCGGGGGCTTTCTACAATGAGCAGTTCTTC. The encoded protein is CASSPLAGAFYNEQFF.

The chain recombines TRBV6-5 with TRBJ2-2; D possibly uses TRBD1 or TRBD2 (6 bases each). V was shortened by 8 bases and J by 3 bases, with 16 bases between the two germline ends. In germline, CDR1 is MNHEY, CDR2 SVGAGI. This CDR3 region has 15 residues. CDR3: CASFSGGGDTGELFF. The DNA of the CDR3 is TGTGCCAGCTTTTCTGGAGGGGGAGACACCGGGGAGCTGTTTTTT.